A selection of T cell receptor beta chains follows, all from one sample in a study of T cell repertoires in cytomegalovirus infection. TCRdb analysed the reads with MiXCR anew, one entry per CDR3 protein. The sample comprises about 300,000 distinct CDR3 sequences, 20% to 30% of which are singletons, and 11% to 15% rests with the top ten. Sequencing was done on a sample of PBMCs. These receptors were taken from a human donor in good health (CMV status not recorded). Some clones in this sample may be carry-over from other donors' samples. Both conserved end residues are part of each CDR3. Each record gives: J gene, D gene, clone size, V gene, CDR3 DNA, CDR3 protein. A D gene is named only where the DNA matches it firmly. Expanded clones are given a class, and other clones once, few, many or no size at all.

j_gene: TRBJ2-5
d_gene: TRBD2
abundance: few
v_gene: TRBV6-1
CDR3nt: TGTGCCAGCAGTGAAGGAGTAATAGCGGGGGGGCGGGAGACCCAGTACTTC
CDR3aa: CASSEGVIAGGRETQYF

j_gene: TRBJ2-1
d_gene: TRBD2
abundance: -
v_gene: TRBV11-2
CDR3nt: TGTGCCAGCAGCCTACGACTAGCGGGGGCGCGCCCCTCCAATGAGCAGTTCTTC
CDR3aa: CASSLRLAGARPSNEQFF

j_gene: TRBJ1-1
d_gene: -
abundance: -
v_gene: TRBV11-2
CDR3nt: TGTGCCAGCAGCCTGAACAGGGTAGACGCCTTT
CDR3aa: CASSLNRVDAF

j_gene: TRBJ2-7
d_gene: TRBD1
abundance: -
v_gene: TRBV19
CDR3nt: TGTGCCAGTAGTAAAGTGGACAGGGGGCTCATCGAGCAGTACTTC
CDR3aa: CASSKVDRGLIEQYF

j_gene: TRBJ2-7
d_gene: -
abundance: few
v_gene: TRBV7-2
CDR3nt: TGTGCCAGCAGCTTAGGACCGACAGGTTCCTACGAGCAGTACTTC
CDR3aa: CASSLGPTGSYEQYF

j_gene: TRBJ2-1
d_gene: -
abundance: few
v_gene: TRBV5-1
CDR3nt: TGCGCCAGCAGCCCCCGATCGGACTACAATGAGCAGTTCTTC
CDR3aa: CASSPRSDYNEQFF

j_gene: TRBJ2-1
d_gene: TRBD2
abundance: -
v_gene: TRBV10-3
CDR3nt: TGTGCCATCACTCCGACTAGCGGGATCCTCGGAGGGGAGCAGTTCTTC
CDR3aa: CAITPTSGILGGEQFF

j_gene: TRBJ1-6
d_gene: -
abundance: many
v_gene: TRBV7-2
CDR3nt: TGTGCCAGCCGGGGCTCCTATAATTCACCCCTCCACTTT
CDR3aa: CASRGSYNSPLHF

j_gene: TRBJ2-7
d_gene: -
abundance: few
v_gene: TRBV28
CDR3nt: TGTGCCAGCCTGGAGGAGTTCTCCTACGAGCAGTACTTC
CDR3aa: CASLEEFSYEQYF

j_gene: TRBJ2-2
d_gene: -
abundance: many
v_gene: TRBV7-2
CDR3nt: TGTGCCAGCAGCCAATCCCCGCTAGCAGTATCGACCGGGGAGCTGTTTTTT
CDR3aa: CASSQSPLAVSTGELFF

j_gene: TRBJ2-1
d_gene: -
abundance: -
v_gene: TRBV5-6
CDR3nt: TGTGCCAGCAGCCCCGTCGGGGGGCTGGGTGATTACAATGAGCAGTTCTTC
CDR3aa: CASSPVGGLGDYNEQFF

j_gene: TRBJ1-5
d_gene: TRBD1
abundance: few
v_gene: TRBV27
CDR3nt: TGTGCCAGCAGTGTGGGACAGATCCATCAGCCCCAGCATTTT
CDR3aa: CASSVGQIHQPQHF

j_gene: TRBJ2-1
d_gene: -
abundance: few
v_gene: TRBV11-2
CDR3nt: TGTGCCAGCAGCCGCCAGGGGGGTAGCTCCTACAATGAGCAGTTCTTC
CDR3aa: CASSRQGGSSYNEQFF

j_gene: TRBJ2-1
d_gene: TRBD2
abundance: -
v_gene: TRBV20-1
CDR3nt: TGCAGTGCGCCCCCTAGCGGGGGGTTCAGCTCCTACAATGAGCAGTTCTTC
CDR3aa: CSAPPSGGFSSYNEQFF

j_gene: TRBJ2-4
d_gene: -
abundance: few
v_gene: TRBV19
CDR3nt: TGTGCCAGTAGCCAACCCCGCAAGTTATCGCTAGCCAAAAACATTCAGTACTTC
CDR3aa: CASSQPRKLSLAKNIQYF

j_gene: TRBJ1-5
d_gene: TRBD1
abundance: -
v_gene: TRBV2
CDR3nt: TGTGCCAGCAGCAATGACAGGGGACGAAATCAGCCCCAGCATTTT
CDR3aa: CASSNDRGRNQPQHF

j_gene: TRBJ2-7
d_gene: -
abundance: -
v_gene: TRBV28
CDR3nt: TGTGCCAGCGCCTTCTACGAGCAGTACTTC
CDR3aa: CASAFYEQYF

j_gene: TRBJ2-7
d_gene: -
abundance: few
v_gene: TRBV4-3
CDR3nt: TGCGCCAGCAGCCCGGGGGAGGGGGACTACGAGCAGTACTTC
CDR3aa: CASSPGEGDYEQYF

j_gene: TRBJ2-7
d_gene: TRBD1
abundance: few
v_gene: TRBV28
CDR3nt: TGTGCCAGCAGTTTGGCCGGACAGGGGCTGGAAGAGCAGTACTTC
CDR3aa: CASSLAGQGLEEQYF

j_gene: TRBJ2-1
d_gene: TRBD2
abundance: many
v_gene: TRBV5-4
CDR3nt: TGTGCCAGCAGCCCACGGACTAGCGGGGGTTCCAATGAGCAGTTCTTC
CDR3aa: CASSPRTSGGSNEQFF

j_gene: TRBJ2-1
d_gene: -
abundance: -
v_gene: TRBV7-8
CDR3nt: TGTGCCAGCAGCGCAAGGGACTCTAACAATGAGCAGTTCTTC
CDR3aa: CASSARDSNNEQFF

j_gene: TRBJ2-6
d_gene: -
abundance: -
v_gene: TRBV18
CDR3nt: TGTGCCAGCTCACCTACCAGGGCTTCTGGGGCCAACGTCCTGACTTTC
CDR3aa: CASSPTRASGANVLTF

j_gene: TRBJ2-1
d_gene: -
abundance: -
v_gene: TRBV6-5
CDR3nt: TGTGCCAGCAGTTCCGGTTCCACCTCTTCCCATGAGCAGTTCTTC
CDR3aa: CASSSGSTSSHEQFF

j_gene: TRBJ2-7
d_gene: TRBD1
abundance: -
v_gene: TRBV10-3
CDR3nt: TGTGCCACCACAGGGGAGACCTACGAGCAGTACTTC
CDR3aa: CATTGETYEQYF

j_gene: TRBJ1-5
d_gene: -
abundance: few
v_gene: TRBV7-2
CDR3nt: TGTGCCAGCAGGTTAGGGGAAGGGCCCCAGCATTTT
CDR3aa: CASRLGEGPQHF

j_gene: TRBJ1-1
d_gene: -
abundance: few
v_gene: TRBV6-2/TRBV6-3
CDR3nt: TGTGCCAGCAGTTACAGGGGGTCGGGGACTGAAGCTTTCTTT
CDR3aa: CASSYRGSGTEAFF

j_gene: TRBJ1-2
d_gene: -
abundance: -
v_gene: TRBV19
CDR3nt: TGTGCCAGTAGTATGGAGGGCCGGGACGGCACCTTC
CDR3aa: CASSMEGRDGTF

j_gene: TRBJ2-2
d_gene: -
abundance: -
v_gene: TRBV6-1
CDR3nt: TGTGCCAGCACCTGGACAGATACCGGGGAGCTGTTTTTT
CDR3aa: CASTWTDTGELFF

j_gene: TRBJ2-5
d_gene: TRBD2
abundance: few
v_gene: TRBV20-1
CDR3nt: TGCAGTGCTCCGGGACTAGCGGGGGTTGAGACCCAGTACTTC
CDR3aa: CSAPGLAGVETQYF

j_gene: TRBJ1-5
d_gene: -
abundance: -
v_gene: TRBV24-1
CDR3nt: TGTGCCACCAGTGTTGGAGGCGATAGCAATCAGCCCCAGCATTTT
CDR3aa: CATSVGGDSNQPQHF

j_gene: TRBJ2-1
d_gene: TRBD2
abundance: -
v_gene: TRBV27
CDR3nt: TGTGCCAGCAGTTTATGGGCTAGCGGGTGGAACAACAATGAGCAGTTCTTC
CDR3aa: CASSLWASGWNNNEQFF